The clone carrying this T cell receptor (beta chain) showed up just a few times. The antigen remains undetermined. Some clones are missing from TCRdb's copy, which holds only in-frame ones; the method was immunoSEQ multiplex PCR. Of just under 65,000 clones in the sample, approximately 85% were seen once. The sample comes from a study of OX40 agonist ivuxolimab in advanced cancers. In the study overall: Patients' therapy was ivuxolimab, an antibody that acts as an agonist of OX40 (CD134).

Broader study findings: Partial responders at 0.1-3.0 mg/kg had among the lowest clonal expansion. Averaged across samples, CD8+ T cells carried more expanded clones than CD4+ did.

The germline V gene encodes CDR1 SGHVS and CDR2 FNYEAQ. The length of the CDR3 is 14 residues. Losses at the gene ends were 5 bases for V and 4 bases for J; bases not matched to a gene: 7. Sequenced material: CD4+ or CD8+ T cells sorted from blood, taken in a trial of the OX40 agonist ivuxolimab. The chain carries TRBV7-6 and TRBJ1-2; 7 bases are shared with TRBD1. This receptor was taken from an adult with an advanced solid tumor such as melanoma, head and neck, liver or kidney cancer. CDR3: CASSHGTESYGYTF. As DNA, the CDR3 is TGTGCCAGCAGCCACGGGACAGAGTCCTATGGCTACACCTTC.